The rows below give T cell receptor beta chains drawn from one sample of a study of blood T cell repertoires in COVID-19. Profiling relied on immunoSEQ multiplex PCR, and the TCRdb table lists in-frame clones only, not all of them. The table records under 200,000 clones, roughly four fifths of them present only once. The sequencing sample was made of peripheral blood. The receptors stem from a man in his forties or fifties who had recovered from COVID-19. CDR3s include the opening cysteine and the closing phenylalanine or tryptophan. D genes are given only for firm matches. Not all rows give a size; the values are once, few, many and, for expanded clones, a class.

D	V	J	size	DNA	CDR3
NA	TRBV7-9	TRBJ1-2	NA	TGTGCCAGCAGCTTAGGTGACAGTGCTAACTATGGCTACACCTTC	CASSLGDSANYGYTF
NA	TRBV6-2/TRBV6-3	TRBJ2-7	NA	TGTGCCAGCAGTCCGAGGTTTCCCTACGAGCAGTACTTC	CASSPRFPYEQYF
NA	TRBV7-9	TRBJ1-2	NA	TGTGCCAGCAGCTTAGGCACCCTTACTTATGGCTACACCTTC	CASSLGTLTYGYTF
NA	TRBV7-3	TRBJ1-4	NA	TGTGCCAGCAGCTTACTAGGGGTCGAACTGTTTTTT	CASSLLGVELFF
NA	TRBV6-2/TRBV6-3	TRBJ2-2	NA	TGTGCCAGCAGTTACCACTATCGAGGGACCGGGGAGCTGTTTTTT	CASSYHYRGTGELFF
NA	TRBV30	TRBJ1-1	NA	TGTGCCTGGACACAGGGTTCAGAAGCTTTCTTT	CAWTQGSEAFF
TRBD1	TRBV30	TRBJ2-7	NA	TGTGCCTACGGGACAGGGATCTACGAGCAGTACTTC	CAYGTGIYEQYF
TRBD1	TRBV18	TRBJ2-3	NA	TGTGCCAGCGGTCCGGGACAGACAATAGATACGCAGTATTTT	CASGPGQTIDTQYF
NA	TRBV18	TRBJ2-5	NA	TGTGCCAGCTCCAGAGACTCTCCCTTACAAGAGACCCAGTACTTC	CASSRDSPLQETQYF
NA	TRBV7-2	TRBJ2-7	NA	TGTGCCAGCAGCTTAGAGGAGGGGGCCCACTACGAGCAGTACTTC	CASSLEEGAHYEQYF
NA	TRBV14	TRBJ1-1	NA	TGTGCCAGCAGCCAAGATCTTAGGAGTGAAGCTTTCTTT	CASSQDLRSEAFF
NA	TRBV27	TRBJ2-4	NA	TGTGCCAGCAGGGCGACAGGAGCCAAAAACATTCAGTACTTC	CASRATGAKNIQYF
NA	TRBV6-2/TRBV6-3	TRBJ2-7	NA	TGTGCCAGCAGTTACCGGGACAACTCCTACGAGCAGTACTTC	CASSYRDNSYEQYF
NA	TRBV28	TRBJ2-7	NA	TGTGCCAGCAGTTTATTTCGCTCCTACGAGCAGTACTTC	CASSLFRSYEQYF
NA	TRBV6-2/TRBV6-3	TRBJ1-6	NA	TGTGCCAGCAGTCCCGGACAGTTCCTTTCACCCCTCCACTTT	CASSPGQFLSPLHF
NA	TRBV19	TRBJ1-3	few	TGTGCCAGTAGTACGGGGGGCCTGGGAAACACCATATATTTT	CASSTGGLGNTIYF
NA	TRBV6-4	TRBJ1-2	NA	TGTGCCAGCGGATCTGCAGGTTCTAACTATGGCTACACCTTC	CASGSAGSNYGYTF
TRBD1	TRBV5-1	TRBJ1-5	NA	TGCGCCAGCAGCTTGGGGGGGACAGGGGGTCAGCCCCAGCATTTT	CASSLGGTGGQPQHF
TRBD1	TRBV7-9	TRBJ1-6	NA	TGTGCCAGCAGCTTCGGGACAGCCTATAATTCACCCCTCCACTTT	CASSFGTAYNSPLHF
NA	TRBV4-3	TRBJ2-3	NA	TGCGCCAGCAGCCAAGAGGGGAGCCAACAAGATACGCAGTATTTT	CASSQEGSQQDTQYF
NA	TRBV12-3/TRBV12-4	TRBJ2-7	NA	TGTGCCAGCAGTTTGTCAGGGGCCGACGAGCAGTACTTC	CASSLSGADEQYF
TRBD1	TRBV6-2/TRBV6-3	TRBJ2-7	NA	TGTGCCAGCAGTTGGGGAACAGGGGACAGGACTTCCTACGAGCAGTACTTC	CASSWGTGDRTSYEQYF
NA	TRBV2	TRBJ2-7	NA	TGTGCCAGCAGTGAATTAGCCTACGAGCAGTACTTC	CASSELAYEQYF
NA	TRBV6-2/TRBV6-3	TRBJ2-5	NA	TGTGCCAGCAGTTACGGTGACCCAGGGCAAGAGACCCAGTACTTC	CASSYGDPGQETQYF
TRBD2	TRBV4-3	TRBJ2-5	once	TGCGCCAGCAGCCGGGACGTAGCGGGAGAAGAGACCCAGTACTTC	CASSRDVAGEETQYF
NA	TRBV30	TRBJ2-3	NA	TGTGCCTGGAGTGTAGGACAGATTAGCACAGATACGCAGTATTTT	CAWSVGQISTDTQYF
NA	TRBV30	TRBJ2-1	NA	TGTGCCTGGGCTCTTAATGAGCAGTTCTTC	CAWALNEQFF
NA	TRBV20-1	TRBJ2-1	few	TGCAGTGCTCGTGTAGCGGACTCCTACAATGAGCAGTTCTTC	CSARVADSYNEQFF
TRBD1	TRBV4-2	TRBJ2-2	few	TGTGCCAGCAGCCAAGGACAGGGGGACACCGGGGAGCTGTTTTTT	CASSQGQGDTGELFF
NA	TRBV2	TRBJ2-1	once	TGTGCCAGCAGCGACACAGGGATCAATGAGCAGTTCTTC	CASSDTGINEQFF
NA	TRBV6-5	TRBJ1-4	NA	TGTGCCAGCAGTTGGTCGGTCCTTGGAGGTGAAAAACTGTTTTTT	CASSWSVLGGEKLFF
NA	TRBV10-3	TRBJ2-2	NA	TGTGCCATCAGTGAGTCCCCAGGGACTAACACCGGGGAGCTGTTTTTT	CAISESPGTNTGELFF
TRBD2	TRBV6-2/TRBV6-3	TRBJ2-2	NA	TGTGCCAGCAGTTGGGGGGGGACGCCGAACACCGGGGAGCTGTTTTTT	CASSWGGTPNTGELFF
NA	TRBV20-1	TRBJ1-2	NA	TGCAGTGTACAGGGATCCTATGGCTACACCTTC	CSVQGSYGYTF
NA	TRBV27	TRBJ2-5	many	TGTGCCAGCAGTTCTATCTACCGGGACCAAGAGACCCAGTACTTC	CASSSIYRDQETQYF
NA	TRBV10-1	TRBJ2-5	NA	TGCGCCAGCAGTGGAGGTAGGCAGGGAAGGAGAGAGACCCAGTACTTC	CASSGGRQGRRETQYF